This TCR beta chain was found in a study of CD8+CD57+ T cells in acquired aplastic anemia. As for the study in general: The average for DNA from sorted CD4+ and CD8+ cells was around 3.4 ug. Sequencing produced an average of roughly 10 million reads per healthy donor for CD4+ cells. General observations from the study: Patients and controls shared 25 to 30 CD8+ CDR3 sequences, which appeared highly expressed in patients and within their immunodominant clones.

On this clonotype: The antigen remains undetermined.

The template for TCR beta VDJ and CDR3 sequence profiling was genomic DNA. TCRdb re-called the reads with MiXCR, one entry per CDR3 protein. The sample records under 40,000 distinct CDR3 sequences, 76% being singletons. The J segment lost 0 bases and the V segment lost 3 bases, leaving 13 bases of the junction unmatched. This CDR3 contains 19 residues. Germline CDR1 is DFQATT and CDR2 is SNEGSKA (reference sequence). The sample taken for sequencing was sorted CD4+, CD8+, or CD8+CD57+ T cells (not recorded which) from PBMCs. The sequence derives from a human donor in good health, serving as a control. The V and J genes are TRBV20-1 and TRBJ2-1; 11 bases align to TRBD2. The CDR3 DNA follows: TGCAGTGCTAGGGGGGATGGACTAGCGGGTTTTAGCTCCTACAATGAGCAGTTCTTC. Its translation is CSARGDGLAGFSSYNEQFF.